This T cell receptor beta chain was identified in a study of shared clonotypes between healthy human individuals. Study observations and caveats: Expectations were that clonotype sharing among donors would be affected by sequencing depth.

With 5 bases clipped from V and 5 bases from J, the junction kept 6 bases outside the gene matches. The CDR3 extends over 14 amino acids. Germline values: CDR1 SGHAT, CDR2 FQNNGV. Concerning this clone: The antigen is unknown.

Researchers ran the assay at a deep level. The assay was immunoSEQ multiplex PCR, and TCRdb's table has in-frame clones only and misses some. The sample carries around 300,000 clones, about nine tenths recorded once. The specimen sequenced was memory CD8+ T cells sorted from blood. The sample's subset: CD45RO+ cells pooled with CCR7-negative TemRA cells. This chain joins TRBV11-2 and TRBJ2-5, with TRBD2 matching over 9 bases. This receptor was obtained from a man between 18 and 35 years old in good health. CDR3 amino acids: CASSRLAGAETQYF. The CDR3 DNA reads TGTGCCAGCAGCCGATTAGCGGGAGCGGAGACCCAGTACTTC.